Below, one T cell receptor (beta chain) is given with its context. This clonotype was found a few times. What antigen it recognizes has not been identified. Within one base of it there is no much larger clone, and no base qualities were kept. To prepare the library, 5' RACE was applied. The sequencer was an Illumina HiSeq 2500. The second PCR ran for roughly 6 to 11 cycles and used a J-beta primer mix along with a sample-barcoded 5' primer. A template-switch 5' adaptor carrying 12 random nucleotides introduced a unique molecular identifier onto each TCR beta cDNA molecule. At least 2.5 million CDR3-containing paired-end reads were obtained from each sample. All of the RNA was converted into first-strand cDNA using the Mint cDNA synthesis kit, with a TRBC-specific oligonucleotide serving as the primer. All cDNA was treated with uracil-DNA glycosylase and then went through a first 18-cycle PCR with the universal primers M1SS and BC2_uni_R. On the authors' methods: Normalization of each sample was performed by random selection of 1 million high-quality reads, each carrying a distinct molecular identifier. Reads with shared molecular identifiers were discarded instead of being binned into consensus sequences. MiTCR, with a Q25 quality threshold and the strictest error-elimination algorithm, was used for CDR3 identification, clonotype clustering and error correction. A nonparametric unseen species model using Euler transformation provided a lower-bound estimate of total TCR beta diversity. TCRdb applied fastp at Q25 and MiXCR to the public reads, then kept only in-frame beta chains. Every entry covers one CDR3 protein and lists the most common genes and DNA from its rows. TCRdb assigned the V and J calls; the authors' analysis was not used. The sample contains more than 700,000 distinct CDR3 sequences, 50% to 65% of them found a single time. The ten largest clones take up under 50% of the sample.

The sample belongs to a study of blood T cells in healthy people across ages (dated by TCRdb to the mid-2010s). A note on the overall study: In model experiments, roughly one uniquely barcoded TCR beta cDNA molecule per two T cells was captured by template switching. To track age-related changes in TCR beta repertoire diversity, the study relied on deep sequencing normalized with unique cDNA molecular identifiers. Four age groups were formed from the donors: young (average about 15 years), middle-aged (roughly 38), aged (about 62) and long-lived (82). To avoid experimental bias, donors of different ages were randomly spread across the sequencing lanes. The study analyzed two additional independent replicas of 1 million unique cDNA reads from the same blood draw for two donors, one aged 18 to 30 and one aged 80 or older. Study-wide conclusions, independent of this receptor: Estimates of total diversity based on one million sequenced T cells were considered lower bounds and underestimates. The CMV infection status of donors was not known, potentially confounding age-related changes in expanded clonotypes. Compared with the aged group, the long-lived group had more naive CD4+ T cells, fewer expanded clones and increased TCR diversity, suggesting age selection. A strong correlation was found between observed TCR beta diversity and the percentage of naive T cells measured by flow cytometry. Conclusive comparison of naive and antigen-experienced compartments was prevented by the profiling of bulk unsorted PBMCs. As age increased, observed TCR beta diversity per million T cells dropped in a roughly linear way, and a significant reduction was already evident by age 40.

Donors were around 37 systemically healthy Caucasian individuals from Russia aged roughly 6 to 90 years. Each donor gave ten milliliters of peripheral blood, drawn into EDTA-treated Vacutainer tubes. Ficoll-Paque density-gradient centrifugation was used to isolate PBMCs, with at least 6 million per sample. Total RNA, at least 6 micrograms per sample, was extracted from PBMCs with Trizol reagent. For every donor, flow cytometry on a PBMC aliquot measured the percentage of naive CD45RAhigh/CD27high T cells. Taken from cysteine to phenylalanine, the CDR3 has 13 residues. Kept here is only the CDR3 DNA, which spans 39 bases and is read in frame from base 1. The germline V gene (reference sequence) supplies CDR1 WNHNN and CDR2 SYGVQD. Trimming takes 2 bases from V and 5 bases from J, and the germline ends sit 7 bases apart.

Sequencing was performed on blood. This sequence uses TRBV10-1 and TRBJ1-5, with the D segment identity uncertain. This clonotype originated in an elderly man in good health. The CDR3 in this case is CASSEDGHQPQHF. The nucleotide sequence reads TGCGCCAGCAGTGAGGACGGACATCAGCCCCAGCATTTT.